These 26 T cell receptor beta chains were all obtained from the same sample, sequenced in a study of T cells in Graves' hyperthyroidism and ophthalmopathy. TCR beta CDR3 regions were amplified from RNA transcripts. Carried out on the TCR CDR3, a first-round RT-PCR used the HTBI primer set. Each CDR3 protein gets one entry after TCRdb re-called the multiplex PCR reads with MiXCR. The data show approximately 700,000 distinct CDR3 sequences, over 40% seen once. The material sequenced was peripheral blood or thyroid tissue (not recorded which). The receptors shown here come from an adult man with Graves' disease, either hyperthyroidism or ophthalmopathy (not recorded which).

This clonotype was found a few times. The rearrangement links TRBV9 to TRBJ1-5; D gene uncertain. Germline-derived CDR1 and CDR2 are SGDLS and YYNGEE. Trimming removed 0 bases from V and 0 bases from J, with 10 bases in between. The CDR3 is 16 residues long. The CDR3 here is CASSVVLWGSNQPQHF. In nucleotides, the CDR3 is TGTGCCAGCAGCGTAGTCCTCTGGGGTAGCAATCAGCCCCAGCATTTT.

This clonotype was recorded a few times. The chain joins TRBV13 to TRBJ1-2, with D possibly TRBD1 on 6 matching bases. The CDR3 has 15 residues. Germline assignment: CDR1 PRHDT and CDR2 FYEKMQ (reference sequence). Trimming left V 3 bases short and J 4 bases short, with 15 bases between. The DNA for the CDR3 is TGTGCCAGCAGCTTTTGGACAGATAAGGTCTATGGCTACACCTTC. It is translated as CASSFWTDKVYGYTF.

The gene calls are TRBV11-2 and TRBJ2-5; 13 bases are a match to TRBD2. Losses at the gene ends were 2 bases for V and 5 bases for J; bases not matched to a gene: 5. Germline loops: CDR1 SGHAT, CDR2 FQNNGV. This CDR3 contains 16 residues. CDR3 DNA: TGTGCCAGCAGCTTAAGACTAGCGGGGGGTGCGGAGACCCAGTACTTC. Encoded protein: CASSLRLAGGAETQYF.

In this sample, this clonotype turned up many times. The chain combines TRBV19 with TRBJ2-2; unclear D gene. This CDR3 contains 11 residues. V gave up 3 bases and J gave up 7 bases, with 3 bases separating them. Germline CDR1 and CDR2: LNHDA and SQIVND (reference sequence). CDR3 sequence (DNA): TGTGCCAGTAGTATCAGCGGGGAGCTGTTTTTT. Amino acid sequence: CASSISGELFF.

The sample holds a few counts of this clonotype. The rearrangement joins TRBV10-3 to TRBJ2-7; 8 bases align to TRBD1. This CDR3 comprises 18 residues. Germline loops: CDR1 ENHRY, CDR2 SYGVKD. J lost 5 bases, V lost 3 bases, and 18 bases had no gene match. CDR3 DNA sequence: TGTGCCATCAGTGATATGGGGCAGGGGGCAGTGGCTCTAGACGAGCAGTACTTC. Translated: CAISDMGQGAVALDEQYF.

At least ten counts were recorded for this clonotype. V and J are TRBV7-9 and TRBJ2-2, with D unclear. The CDR3 is 12 amino acids. Trimming removed 6 bases from V and 5 bases from J, with 7 bases in between. The germline CDR1 and CDR2 sequences are SEHNR and FQNEAQ (reference sequence). The CDR3 nucleotides read TGTGCCAGCAGGGGTGGGACCGGGGAGCTGTTTTTT. Protein product: CASRGGTGELFF.

For this clonotype: The junction differs from germline at one of its ends, possibly a read error. The chain recombines TRBV7-9 with TRBJ1-6, with 8 bases lining up with TRBD1. CDR3 length: 17 amino acids. Germline assignment: CDR1 SEHNR and CDR2 FQNEAQ (reference sequence). CDR3 amino acids: CASSSTRDRLYNSPPHF. DNA of the CDR3: TGTGCCAGCAGCTCAACCCGGGACAGGCTCTATAATTCACCCCCCCACTTT.

The chain carries TRBV7-2 and TRBJ2-2, with 9 positions matching TRBD2. The CDR3 spans 16 residues. V gave up 2 bases and J gave up 4 bases; unmatched junction bases: 5. CDR1 and CDR2 (germline): SGHTA, FQGNSA. CDR3 coding DNA: TGTGCCAGCAGCTTATTTAGGACTAGCGCCACCGGGGAGCTGTTTTTT. This gives the protein CASSLFRTSATGELFF.

CDR3 in DNA: TGTGCCAGCAGCTTAGTCGGGACAGGGGAGTCACCCCTCCACTTT. Translation gives CASSLVGTGESPLHF. The genes are TRBV7-2 and TRBJ1-6, with TRBD1 matching over 10 bases. This CDR3 is 15 amino acids long. The V and J ends lost 1 base and 10 bases, in that order; junction bases with no gene match: 4. CDR1 is SGHTA and CDR2 is FQGNSA in the germline V gene.

This chain connects TRBV10-3 to TRBJ2-2, with 8 bases lining up with TRBD2. The CDR3 extends over 15 amino acids. Germline CDR1 ENHRY, CDR2 SYGVKD. The trim removed 6 bases at V and 4 bases at J, leaving 7 bases unmatched. The CDR3: CAIRTAGASTGELFF. CDR3 coding DNA: TGTGCCATCAGAACAGCGGGGGCCAGCACCGGGGAGCTGTTTTTT.

This clonotype was picked up many times. The chain joins TRBV20-1 to TRBJ1-2, with D perhaps matching TRBD1 (6 bases). The V end was cut by 0 bases, the J end by 4 bases, with 15 bases between. Germline V gene sequence: CDR1 DFQATT, CDR2 SNEGSKA (reference sequence). The CDR3 contains 15 residues. CDR3 nucleotides: TGCAGTGCTAGAGATCTGGGGGCGCCGGTCTATGGCTACACCTTC. Its protein product is CSARDLGAPVYGYTF.

This clonotype was observed at least ten times. The chain recombines TRBV15 with TRBJ1-1; 8 bases are shared with TRBD1. V lost 2 bases, J lost 10 bases, and 6 bases stayed unmatched. There are 13 residues in the CDR3. Germline V gene sequence: CDR1 LNHNV, CDR2 YYDKDF (reference sequence). This CDR3 is CATSRPTGGRAFF. The CDR3 coding sequence is TGTGCCACCAGCAGACCCACAGGGGGTCGAGCTTTCTTT.

In its sample, this clonotype was seen many times. The rearrangement links TRBV2 to TRBJ1-1, with a possible D match to TRBD1 (5 bases). CDR1 is SNHLY, CDR2 FYNNEI, per germline. This CDR3 is 12 amino acids long. Trimming left V 9 bases short and J 1 base short, with 9 bases between. CDR3 residues: CASPGGNTEAFF. As DNA, the CDR3 is TGTGCCAGTCCCGGGGGGAACACTGAAGCTTTCTTT. Filled out from reference TRBV2 and TRBJ1-1, the complete variable domain reads EPEVTQTPSHQVTQMGQEVILRCVPISNHLYFYWYRQILGQKVEFLVSFYNNEISEKSEIFDDQFSVERPDGSNFTLKIRSTKLEDSAMYFCASPGGNTEAFFGQGTRLTVV.

The chain is built from TRBV6-5 and TRBJ2-2; 7 bases are shared with TRBD2. Unmatched junction bases numbered 4, after V lost 8 bases and J lost 4 bases. The CDR3 runs 13 residues. The germline V gene encodes CDR1 MNHEY and CDR2 SVGAGI. The CDR3 DNA reads TGTGCCAGCGGTGGACTAGTCACCGGGGAGCTGTTTTTT. Its translation is CASGGLVTGELFF.

This clonotype was counted ten times or more. The rearrangement uses TRBV5-1 and TRBJ1-1, with 7 bases fitting TRBD1. J lost 4 bases, V lost 7 bases, and 7 bases had no gene match. The CDR3 is 13 amino acids. Germline V gives CDR1 SGHRS, CDR2 YFSETQ. The CDR3 nucleotides read TGCGCCAGCGGACAAGCAGGGGGCACTGAAGCTTTCTTT. Protein sequence: CASGQAGGTEAFF.

This clonotype has ten or more counts. The chain is built from TRBV2 and TRBJ1-6; D gene unclear. The CDR3 has 13 amino acids. Germline CDR1 is SNHLY and CDR2 is FYNNEI. V shed 3 bases and J shed 7 bases, with 7 bases lying between them. In nucleotides, the CDR3 is TGTGCCAGCAGTGACCGGGAAAATTCACCCCTCCACTTT. Its translation is CASSDRENSPLHF.

V and J are TRBV25-1 and TRBJ1-5; unclear D gene. The germline V and J ends were trimmed by 6 bases and 7 bases, with 19 bases remaining between them. The CDR3 sequence is 15 residues long. In germline, CDR1 is MGHDK, CDR2 SYGVNS. Here the CDR3 DNA reads TGTGCCAGCAGCCAAAGACATGAGGTCTTGCAGCCCCAGCATTTT. Translated, it gives CASSQRHEVLQPQHF.

This clonotype has just a few counts. V gene TRBV7-2 combines with J gene TRBJ2-7; D is uncertain. The germline V gene has CDR1 SGHTA and CDR2 FQGNSA. V shed 2 bases and J shed 6 bases, with 8 bases lying between them. The CDR3 has 12 residues. Here the CDR3 reads CASSLLGIEQYF. For the CDR3, the DNA is TGTGCCAGCAGCTTACTCGGAATCGAGCAGTACTTC.

This clonotype occurred many times. At one end, the junction sequence differs from germline, possibly due to a read error. The chain has TRBV5-1 and TRBJ2-5; the match to TRBD2 covers 8 bases. The germline V gene has CDR1 SGHRS and CDR2 YFSETQ. The CDR3 has 14 amino acids. The CDR3 is CASSLEGGRETQYF. The CDR3 bases are TGTGCCAGCAGCTTGGAAGGCGGGAGGGAGACCCAGTACTTC.

The rearrangement uses TRBV7-8 and TRBJ1-6; D call uncertain. Germline V CDR1 and CDR2: SGHVS, FQNEAQ. The V end was cut by 1 base, the J end by 7 bases, with 5 bases between. The CDR3 spans 13 residues. The CDR3 sequence: CASSLVSNSPLHF. The DNA of the CDR3 is TGTGCCAGCAGCTTAGTCTCGAATTCACCCCTCCACTTT.

This clonotype was counted between two and nine times. J is TRBJ1-1 and V is TRBV20-1; D is unclear. Trimming shortened V by 0 bases and J by 0 bases, and 8 bases separated the two germline ends. The CDR3 length is 14 residues. Germline V lookup: CDR1 DFQATT, CDR2 SNEGSKA (reference sequence). The DNA for the CDR3 is TGCAGTGCTAGAGACAGTGAGATGAACACTGAAGCTTTCTTT. Its translation: CSARDSEMNTEAFF.

This chain connects TRBV19 to TRBJ2-7; 7 positions match TRBD2. Germline lookup yields CDR1 LNHDA and CDR2 SQIVND (reference sequence). The CDR3 covers 14 residues. V shed 6 bases, J shed 7 bases, and the junction held 12 bases outside the gene matches. CDR3 in amino acids: CASRMTSRYNEQYF. CDR3 DNA sequence: TGTGCCAGTAGGATGACTAGCAGATACAATGAGCAGTACTTC. The variable domain in full, completed from reference TRBV19 and TRBJ2-7, reads DGGITQSPKYLFRKEGQNVTLSCEQNLNHDAMYWYRQDPGQGLRLIYYSQIVNDFQKGDIAEGYSVSREKKESFPLTVTSAQKNPTAFYLCASRMTSRYNEQYFGPGTRLTVT.

V usage is TRBV15 and J usage is TRBJ1-6, with 7 bases fitting TRBD1. V trimming: 5 bases; J trimming: 9 bases; junction bases outside the gene matches: 7. Germline V gene data show CDR1 as LNHNV and CDR2 as YYDKDF (reference sequence). This CDR3 region has 14 residues. The CDR3 loop reads CATSATGIASPLHF. CDR3 coding DNA: TGTGCCACCAGCGCGACAGGGATAGCTTCACCCCTCCACTTT.

The table lists this clonotype with many counts. The genes are TRBV24-1 and TRBJ1-2; 9 bases are shared with TRBD1. The germline V gene encodes CDR1 KGHDR and CDR2 SFDVKD. This CDR3 contains 14 residues. J gave up 3 bases and V 2 bases, and 0 bases lay outside the gene matches. This CDR3 reads CATSDWDRDYGYTF. CDR3 nucleotide sequence: TGTGCCACCAGTGATTGGGACAGGGACTATGGCTACACCTTC.

This clonotype has more than one count but fewer than ten. The junction and the germline gene differ at one end; a read error may be behind it. J is TRBJ1-1 and V is TRBV7-8; D is undetermined. This CDR3 has 12 amino acids. The germline V gene encodes CDR1 SGHVS and CDR2 FQNEAQ. The CDR3 sequence is CASSLGPTEVFF. In DNA form, the CDR3 reads TGTGCCAGCAGCTTAGGGCCCACTGAAGTTTTCTTT. Using reference TRBV7-8 and TRBJ1-1 for the parts outside the CDR3, the full variable domain is GAGVSQSPRYKVAKRGQDVALRCDPISGHVSLFWYQQALGQGPEFLTYFQNEAQLDKSGLPSDRFFAERPEGSVSTLKIQRTQQEDSAVYLCASSLGPTEVFFGQGTRLTVV.

This clonotype was found a few times. The rearrangement links TRBV10-2 to TRBJ1-1; tentative D call: TRBD1 (6 bases). This CDR3 region has 15 residues. The V end lost 6 bases, the J end lost 10 bases, and 24 bases lay between the germline ends. The germline gives CDR1 WSHSY, CDR2 SAAADI. CDR3 sequence (DNA): TGCGCCAGCAGCCAAGGGCCTCCGGGACAAAGGGGAGCTTTCTTT. Translation gives CASSQGPPGQRGAFF.